These T cell receptor gamma chains were read from a single sample in a study of intestinal T cells in coeliac disease. TCRdb re-called the multiplex PCR reads using CATT. The table records approximately 530 gamma-chain clones, about half of them present only once. The sample consisted of a duodenal biopsy. These receptors all stem from a human donor who served as a control with a normal duodenal biopsy, not a healthy volunteer. The CDR3 runs from the conserved cysteine through the conserved F or W. A clone size is listed for some rows: how often the clone was seen (once, few, many), or a class if it is expanded.

>.|TRGJ1/TRGJ2|TRGV2
CATWTGYKKLF
TGTGCCACCTGGACGGGCTATAAGAAACTCTTT
>few|TRGJ1/TRGJ2|TRGV10
CAAWDVSNAPYYKKLF
TGTGCTGCGTGGGATGTATCAAACGCCCCTTATTATAAGAAACTCTTT
>few|TRGJ1/TRGJ2|TRGV10
CAAVGSYYKKLF
TGTGCTGCGGTGGGGTCTTATTATAAGAAACTCTTT
>.|TRGJ1/TRGJ2|TRGV2
CATWDGALGKKLF
TGTGCCACCTGGGACGGGGCGCTGGGGAAGAAACTCTTT
>.|TRGJP1|TRGV10
CAAWDNTTGWFKIF
TGTGCTGCGTGGGACAATACCACTGGTTGGTTCAAGATATTT
>.|TRGJ1/TRGJ2|TRGV2
CATWGRALGKKLF
TGTGCCACCTGGGGACGGGCGCTGGGGAAGAAACTCTTT
>.|TRGJ1/TRGJ2|TRGV10
CAAWAYPLGYYKKLF
TGTGCTGCGTGGGCCTACCCTTTGGGCTATTATAAGAAACTCTTT
>.|TRGJ1/TRGJ2|TRGV10
CARWHYYKKLF
TGTGCGCGTTGGCATTATTATAAGAAACTCTTT
>.|TRGJ1/TRGJ2|TRGV9
CALWSINYKKLF
TGTGCCTTGTGGAGTATCAACTATAAGAAACTCTTT
>.|TRGJ1/TRGJ2|TRGV4
CATWDGGTYKKLF
TGTGCCACCTGGGATGGAGGGACTTATAAGAAACTCTTT
>.|TRGJP1|TRGV10
CAAWDLDLFWGGFKIF
TGTGCTGCGTGGGATTTAGATTTATTTTGGGGTGGTTTCAAGATATTT
>.|TRGJP1|TRGV2
CATWDGGLSPTGWFKIF
TGTGCCACCTGGGACGGGGGCCTTTCCCCAACTGGTTGGTTCAAGATATTT
>few|TRGJ1/TRGJ2|TRGV8
CATWEIINKKLF
TGTGCCACCTGGGAAATTATTAATAAGAAACTCTTT
>.|TRGJP1|TRGV10
CAAWDGPLVFKIF
TGTGCTGCGTGGGATGGGCCACTGGTGTTCAAGATATTT
>hyperexpanded|TRGJP1|TRGV10
CAAWDTSGWFKIF
TGTGCTGCGTGGGATACATCTGGTTGGTTCAAGATATTT
>hyperexpanded|TRGJ1/TRGJ2|TRGV10
CAAWDYTGDYKKLF
TGTGCTGCGTGGGATTATACAGGGGATTATAAGAAACTCTTT
>.|TRGJ1/TRGJ2|TRGV10
CAAWGLSYKKLF
TGTGCTGCGTGGGGTCTTAGTTATAAGAAACTCTTT
>.|TRGJ1/TRGJ2|TRGV10
CAAWIVRPHYKKLF
TGTGCTGCGTGGATAGTTCGGCCGCATTATAAGAAACTCTTT